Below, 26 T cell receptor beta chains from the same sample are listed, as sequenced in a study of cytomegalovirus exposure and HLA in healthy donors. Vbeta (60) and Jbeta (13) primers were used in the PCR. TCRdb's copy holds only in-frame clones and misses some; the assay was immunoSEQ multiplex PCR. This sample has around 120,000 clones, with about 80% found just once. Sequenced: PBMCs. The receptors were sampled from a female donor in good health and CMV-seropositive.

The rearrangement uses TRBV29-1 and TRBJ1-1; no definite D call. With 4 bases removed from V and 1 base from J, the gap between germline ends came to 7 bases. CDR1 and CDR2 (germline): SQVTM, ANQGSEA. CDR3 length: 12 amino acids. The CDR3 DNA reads TGCAGCGTTGGGGCCAGGAACACTGAAGCTTTCTTT. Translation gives CSVGARNTEAFF.

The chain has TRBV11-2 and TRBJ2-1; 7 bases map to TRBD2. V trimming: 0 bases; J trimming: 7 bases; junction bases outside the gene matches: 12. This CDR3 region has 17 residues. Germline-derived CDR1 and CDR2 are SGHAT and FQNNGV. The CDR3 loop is CASSLDKGAGKRNEQFF. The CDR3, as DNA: TGTGCCAGCAGCTTAGACAAGGGAGCGGGAAAAAGAAATGAGCAGTTCTTC.

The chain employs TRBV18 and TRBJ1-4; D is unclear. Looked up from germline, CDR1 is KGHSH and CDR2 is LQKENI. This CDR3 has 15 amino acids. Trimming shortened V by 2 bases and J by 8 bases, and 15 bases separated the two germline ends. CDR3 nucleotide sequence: TGTGCCAGCTCACCATTAGAAGGAAGCGGGGAAAAACTGTTTTTT. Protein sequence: CASSPLEGSGEKLFF.

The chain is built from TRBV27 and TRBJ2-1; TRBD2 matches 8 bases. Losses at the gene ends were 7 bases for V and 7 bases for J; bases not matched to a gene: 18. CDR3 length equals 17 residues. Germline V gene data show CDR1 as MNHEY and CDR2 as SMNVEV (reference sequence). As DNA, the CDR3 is TGTGCCAGCAACTCTCATCGAGGGCTAGCGGGTGGGAATGAGCAGTTCTTC. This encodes CASNSHRGLAGGNEQFF.

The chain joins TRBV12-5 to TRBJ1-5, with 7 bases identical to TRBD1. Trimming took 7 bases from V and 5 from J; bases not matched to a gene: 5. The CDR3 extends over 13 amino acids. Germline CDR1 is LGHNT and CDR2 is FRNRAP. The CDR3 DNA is TGTGCTAGTGAAGCAGGGGGGTATCAGCCCCAGCATTTT. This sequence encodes CASEAGGYQPQHF.

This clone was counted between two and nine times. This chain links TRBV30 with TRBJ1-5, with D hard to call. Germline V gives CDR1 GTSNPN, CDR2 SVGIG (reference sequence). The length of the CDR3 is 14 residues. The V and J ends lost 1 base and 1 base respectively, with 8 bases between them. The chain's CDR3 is CAWSDSWSNQPQHF. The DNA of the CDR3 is TGTGCCTGGAGTGACAGTTGGAGCAATCAGCCCCAGCATTTT.

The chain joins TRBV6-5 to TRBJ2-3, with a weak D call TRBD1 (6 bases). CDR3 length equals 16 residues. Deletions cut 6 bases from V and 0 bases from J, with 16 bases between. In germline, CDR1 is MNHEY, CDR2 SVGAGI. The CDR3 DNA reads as TGTGCCAGCAGCTACGGACAGACTACTAGCACAGATACGCAGTATTTT. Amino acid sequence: CASSYGQTTSTDTQYF.

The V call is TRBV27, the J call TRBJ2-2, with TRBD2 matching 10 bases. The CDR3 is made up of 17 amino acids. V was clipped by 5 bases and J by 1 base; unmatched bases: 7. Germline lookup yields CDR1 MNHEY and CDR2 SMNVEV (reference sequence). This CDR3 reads CASSLSRTSGNTGELFF. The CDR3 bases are TGTGCCAGCAGTCTTTCCAGGACTAGCGGGAACACCGGGGAGCTGTTTTTT.

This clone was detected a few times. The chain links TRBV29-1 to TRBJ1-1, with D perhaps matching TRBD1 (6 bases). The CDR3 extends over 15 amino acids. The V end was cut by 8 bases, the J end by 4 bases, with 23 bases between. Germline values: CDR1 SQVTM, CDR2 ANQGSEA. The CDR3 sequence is CSSRRGGVSSTEAFF. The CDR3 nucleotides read TGCAGCTCCCGGCGGGGGGGCGTATCGTCCACTGAAGCTTTCTTT.

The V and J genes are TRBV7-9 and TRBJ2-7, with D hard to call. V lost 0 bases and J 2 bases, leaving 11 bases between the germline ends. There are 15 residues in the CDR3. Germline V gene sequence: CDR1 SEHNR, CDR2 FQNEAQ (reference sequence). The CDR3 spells CASSLAGAPAYEQYF. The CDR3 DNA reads TGTGCCAGCAGCTTAGCGGGCGCCCCAGCCTACGAGCAGTACTTC.

The CDR3 sequence: CASSPTRGTMDQPQHF. In DNA form, the CDR3 reads TGTGCCAGCAGTCCGACGAGGGGGACCATGGATCAGCCCCAGCATTTT. This chain links TRBV28 with TRBJ1-5; weak D call: TRBD1 (6 bases). The CDR3 sequence is 16 residues long. CDR1 and CDR2 from the germline V gene are MDHEN and SYDVKM. V dropped 5 bases and J dropped 5 bases, with 19 bases sitting between them.

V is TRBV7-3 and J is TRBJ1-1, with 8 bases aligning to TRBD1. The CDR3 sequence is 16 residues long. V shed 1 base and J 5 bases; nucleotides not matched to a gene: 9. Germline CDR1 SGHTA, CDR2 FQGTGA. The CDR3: CASSLSLAGGRTEAFF. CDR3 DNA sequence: TGTGCCAGCAGCTTAAGTTTAGCAGGGGGCAGGACTGAAGCTTTCTTT.

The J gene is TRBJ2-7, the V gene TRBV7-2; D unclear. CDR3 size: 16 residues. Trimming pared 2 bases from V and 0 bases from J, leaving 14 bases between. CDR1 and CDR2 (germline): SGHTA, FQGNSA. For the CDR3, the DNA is TGTGCCAGCAGCTTATTACACCTACCTAGCTCCTACGAGCAGTACTTC. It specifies CASSLLHLPSSYEQYF.

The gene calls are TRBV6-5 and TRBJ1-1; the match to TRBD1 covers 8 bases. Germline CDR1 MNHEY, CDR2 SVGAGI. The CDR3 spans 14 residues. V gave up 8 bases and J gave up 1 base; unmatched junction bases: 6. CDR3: CASSRTGRNTEAFF. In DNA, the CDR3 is TGTGCCAGCTCGCGGACAGGGAGGAACACTGAAGCTTTCTTT.

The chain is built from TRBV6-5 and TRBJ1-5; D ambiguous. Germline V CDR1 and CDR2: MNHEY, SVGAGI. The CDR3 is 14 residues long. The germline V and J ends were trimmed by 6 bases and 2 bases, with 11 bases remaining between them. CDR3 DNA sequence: TGTGCCAGCAGGGATCTGAGGCGCAATCAGCCCCAGCATTTT. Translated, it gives CASRDLRRNQPQHF.

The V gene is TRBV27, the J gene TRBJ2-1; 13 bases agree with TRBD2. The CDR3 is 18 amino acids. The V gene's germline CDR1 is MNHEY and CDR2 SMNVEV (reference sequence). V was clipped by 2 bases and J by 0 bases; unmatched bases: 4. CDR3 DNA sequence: TGTGCCAGCAGTTTAACACTAGCGGGGGGGTACTCCTACAATGAGCAGTTCTTC. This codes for CASSLTLAGGYSYNEQFF.

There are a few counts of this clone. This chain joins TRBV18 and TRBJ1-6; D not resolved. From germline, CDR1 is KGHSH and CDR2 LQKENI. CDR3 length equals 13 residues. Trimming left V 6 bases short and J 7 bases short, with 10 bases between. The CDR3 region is CASSPNSNSPLHF. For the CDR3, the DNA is TGTGCCAGCTCCCCGAACAGCAATTCACCCCTCCACTTT.

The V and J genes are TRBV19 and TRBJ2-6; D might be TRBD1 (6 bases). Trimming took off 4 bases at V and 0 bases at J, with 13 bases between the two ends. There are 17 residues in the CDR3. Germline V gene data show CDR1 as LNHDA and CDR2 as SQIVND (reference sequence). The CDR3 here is CASSTLLRGSGANVLTF. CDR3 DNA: TGTGCCAGTAGTACTCTGCTCAGGGGCTCTGGGGCCAACGTCCTGACTTTC.

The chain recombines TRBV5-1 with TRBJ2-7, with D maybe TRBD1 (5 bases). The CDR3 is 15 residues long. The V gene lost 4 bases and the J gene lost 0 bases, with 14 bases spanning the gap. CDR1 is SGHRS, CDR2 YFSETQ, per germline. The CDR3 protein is CASSGATESSYEQYF. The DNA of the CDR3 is TGCGCCAGCAGCGGAGCGACAGAGAGCTCCTACGAGCAGTACTTC.

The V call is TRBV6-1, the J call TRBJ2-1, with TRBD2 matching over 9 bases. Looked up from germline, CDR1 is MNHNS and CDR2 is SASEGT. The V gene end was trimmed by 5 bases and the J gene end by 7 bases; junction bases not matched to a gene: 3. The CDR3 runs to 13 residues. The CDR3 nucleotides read TGTGCCAGCAGTCTAGCGGGAATAAATGAGCAGTTCTTC. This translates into CASSLAGINEQFF.

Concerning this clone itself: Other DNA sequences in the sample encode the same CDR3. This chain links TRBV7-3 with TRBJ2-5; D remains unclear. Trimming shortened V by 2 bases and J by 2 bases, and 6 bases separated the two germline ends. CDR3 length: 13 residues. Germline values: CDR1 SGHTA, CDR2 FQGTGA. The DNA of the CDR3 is TGTGCCAGCAGCTTAGTTCGTCAAGAGACCCAGTACTTC. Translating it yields CASSLVRQETQYF. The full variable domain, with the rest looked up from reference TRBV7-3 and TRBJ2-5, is GAGVSQTPSNKVTEKGKYVELRCDPISGHTALYWYRQSLGQGPEFLIYFQGTGAADDSGLPNDRFFAVRPEGSVSTLKIQRTERGDSAVYLCASSLVRQETQYFGPGTRLLVL.

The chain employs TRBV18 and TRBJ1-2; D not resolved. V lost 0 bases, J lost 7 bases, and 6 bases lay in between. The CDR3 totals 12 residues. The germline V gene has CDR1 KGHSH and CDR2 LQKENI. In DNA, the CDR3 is TGTGCCAGCTCACCACCTCGAGGTGGCTACACCTTC. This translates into CASSPPRGGYTF.

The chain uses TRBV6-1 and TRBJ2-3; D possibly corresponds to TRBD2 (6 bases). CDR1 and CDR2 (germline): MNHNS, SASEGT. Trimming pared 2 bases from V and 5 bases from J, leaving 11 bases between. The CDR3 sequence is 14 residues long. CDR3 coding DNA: TGTGCCAGCAGTGAATGGGGGGAGAGAGATACGCAGTATTTT. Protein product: CASSEWGERDTQYF.

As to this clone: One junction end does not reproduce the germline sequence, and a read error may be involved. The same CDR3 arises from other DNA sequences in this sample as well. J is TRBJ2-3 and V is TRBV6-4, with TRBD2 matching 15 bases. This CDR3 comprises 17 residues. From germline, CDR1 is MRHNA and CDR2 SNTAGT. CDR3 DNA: TGCGCCAGCACTGGACTAGCGGGGGGGCGGGGCACAGATACGCAGTATTTT. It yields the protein CASTGLAGGRGTDTQYF.

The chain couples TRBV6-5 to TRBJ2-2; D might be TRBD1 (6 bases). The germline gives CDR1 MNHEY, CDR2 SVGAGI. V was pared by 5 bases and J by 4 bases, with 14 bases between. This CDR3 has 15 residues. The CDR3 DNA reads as TGTGCCAGCAGTCTAAAGAGGGGGAGCACCGGGGAGCTGTTTTTT. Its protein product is CASSLKRGSTGELFF.

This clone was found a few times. For the CDR3, the DNA is TGCGCCAGCAGCTTGACAGGGGGCGCCTACGAGCAGTACTTC. Translation: CASSLTGGAYEQYF. The chain recombines TRBV5-1 with TRBJ2-7, with 9 positions matching TRBD1. The V segment lost 1 base and the J segment 2 bases; nucleotides outside the gene matches: 1. The CDR3 has 14 amino acids. Germline V gene lookup returns CDR1 SGHRS and CDR2 YFSETQ. The full variable domain, with the rest looked up from reference TRBV5-1 and TRBJ2-7, is KAGVTQTPRYLIKTRGQQVTLSCSPISGHRSVSWYQQTPGQGLQFLFEYFSETQRNKGNFPGRFSGRQFSNSRSEMNVSTLELGDSALYLCASSLTGGAYEQYFGPGTRLTVT.